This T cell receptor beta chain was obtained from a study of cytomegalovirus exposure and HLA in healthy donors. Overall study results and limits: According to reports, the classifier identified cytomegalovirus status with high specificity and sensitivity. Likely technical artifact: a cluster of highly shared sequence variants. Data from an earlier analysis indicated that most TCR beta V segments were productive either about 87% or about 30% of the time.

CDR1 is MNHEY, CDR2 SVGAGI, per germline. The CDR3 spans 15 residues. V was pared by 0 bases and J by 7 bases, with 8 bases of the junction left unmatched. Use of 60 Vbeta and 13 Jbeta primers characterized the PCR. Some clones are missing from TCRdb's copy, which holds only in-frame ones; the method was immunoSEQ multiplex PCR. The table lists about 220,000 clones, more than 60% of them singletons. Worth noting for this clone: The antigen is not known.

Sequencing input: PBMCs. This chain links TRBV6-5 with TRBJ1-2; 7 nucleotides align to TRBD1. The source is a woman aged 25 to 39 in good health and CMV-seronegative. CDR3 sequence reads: CASSYSTGTVSGYTF. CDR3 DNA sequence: TGTGCCAGCAGTTACTCGACAGGGACCGTGAGTGGCTACACCTTC.